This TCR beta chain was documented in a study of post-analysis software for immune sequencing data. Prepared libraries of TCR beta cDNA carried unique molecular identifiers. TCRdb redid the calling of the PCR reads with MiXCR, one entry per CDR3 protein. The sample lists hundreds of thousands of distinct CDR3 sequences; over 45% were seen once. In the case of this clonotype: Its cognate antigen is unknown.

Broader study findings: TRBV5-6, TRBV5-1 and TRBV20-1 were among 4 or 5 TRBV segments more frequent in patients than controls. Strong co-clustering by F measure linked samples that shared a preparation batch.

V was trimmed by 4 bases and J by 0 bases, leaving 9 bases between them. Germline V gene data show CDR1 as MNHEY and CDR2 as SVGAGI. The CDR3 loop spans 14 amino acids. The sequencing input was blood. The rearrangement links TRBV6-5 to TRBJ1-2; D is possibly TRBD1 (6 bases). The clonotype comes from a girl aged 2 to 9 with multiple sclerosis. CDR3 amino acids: CASSSDRTNYGYTF. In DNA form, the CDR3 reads TGTGCCAGCAGTTCTGACAGGACTAACTATGGCTACACCTTC.